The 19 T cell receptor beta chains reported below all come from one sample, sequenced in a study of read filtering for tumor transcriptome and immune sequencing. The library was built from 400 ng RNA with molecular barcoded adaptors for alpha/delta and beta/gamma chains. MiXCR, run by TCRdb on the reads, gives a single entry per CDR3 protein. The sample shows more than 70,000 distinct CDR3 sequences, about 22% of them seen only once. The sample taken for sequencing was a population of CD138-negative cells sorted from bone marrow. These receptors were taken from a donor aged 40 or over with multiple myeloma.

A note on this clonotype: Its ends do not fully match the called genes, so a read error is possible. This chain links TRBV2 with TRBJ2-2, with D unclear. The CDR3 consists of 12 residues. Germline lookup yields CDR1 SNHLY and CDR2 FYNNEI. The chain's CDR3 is CACRGTTGELFF. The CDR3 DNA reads TGTGCCTGCAGAGGTACCACCGGAGAGCTGTTTTTT.

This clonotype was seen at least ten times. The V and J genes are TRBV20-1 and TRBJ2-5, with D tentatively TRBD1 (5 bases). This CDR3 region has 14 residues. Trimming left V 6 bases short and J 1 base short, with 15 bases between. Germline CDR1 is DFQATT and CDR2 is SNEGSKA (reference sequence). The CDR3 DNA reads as TGCAGTGCGACACAATGGGGCGGCCAAGAGACCCAGTACTTC. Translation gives CSATQWGGQETQYF.

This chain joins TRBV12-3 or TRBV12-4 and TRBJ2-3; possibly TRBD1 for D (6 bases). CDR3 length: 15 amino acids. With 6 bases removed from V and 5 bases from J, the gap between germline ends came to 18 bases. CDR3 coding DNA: TGTGCCAGCAGGCCCCGCACAGGGTTTGAAGATACGCAGTATTTT. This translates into CASRPRTGFEDTQYF.

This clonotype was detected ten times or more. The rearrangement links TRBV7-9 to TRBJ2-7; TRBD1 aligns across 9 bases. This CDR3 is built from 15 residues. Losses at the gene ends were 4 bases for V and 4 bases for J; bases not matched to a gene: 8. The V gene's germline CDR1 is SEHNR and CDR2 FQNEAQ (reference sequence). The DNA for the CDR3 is TGTGCCAGCAGCTATCCGGGACAGGGAATGTACGAGCAGTACTTC. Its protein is CASSYPGQGMYEQYF.

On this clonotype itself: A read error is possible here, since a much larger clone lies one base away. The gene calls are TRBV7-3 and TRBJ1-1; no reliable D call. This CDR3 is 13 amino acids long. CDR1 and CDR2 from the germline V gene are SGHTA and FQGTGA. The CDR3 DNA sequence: TGTGCCAGCAGCTCTCAGGTGAACACTAAAGCTTTCTTT. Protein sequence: CASSSQVNTKAFF.

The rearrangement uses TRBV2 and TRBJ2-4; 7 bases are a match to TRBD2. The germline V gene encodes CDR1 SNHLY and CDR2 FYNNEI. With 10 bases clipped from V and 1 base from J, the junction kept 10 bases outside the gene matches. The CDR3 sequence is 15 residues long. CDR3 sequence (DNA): TGTGCCACCGAGTCGCGGGAGTCGGCCAAAAACATTCAGTACTTC. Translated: CATESRESAKNIQYF.

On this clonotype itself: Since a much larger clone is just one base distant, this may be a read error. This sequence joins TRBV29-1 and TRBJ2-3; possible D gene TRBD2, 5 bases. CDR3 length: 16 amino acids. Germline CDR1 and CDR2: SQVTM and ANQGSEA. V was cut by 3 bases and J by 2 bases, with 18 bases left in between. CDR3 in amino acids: CSVEDLRDIPTDTQYF. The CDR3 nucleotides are TGCAGCGTTGAGGACCTCCGGGATATCCCCACAGATACGCAGTATTTT.

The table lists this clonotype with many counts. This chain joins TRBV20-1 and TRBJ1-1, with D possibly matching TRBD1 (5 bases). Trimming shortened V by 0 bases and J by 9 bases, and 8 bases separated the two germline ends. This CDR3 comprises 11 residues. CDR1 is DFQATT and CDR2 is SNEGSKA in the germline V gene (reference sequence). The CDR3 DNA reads TGCAGTGCTAGAGATCTGGGACAAGCTTTCTTT. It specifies CSARDLGQAFF.

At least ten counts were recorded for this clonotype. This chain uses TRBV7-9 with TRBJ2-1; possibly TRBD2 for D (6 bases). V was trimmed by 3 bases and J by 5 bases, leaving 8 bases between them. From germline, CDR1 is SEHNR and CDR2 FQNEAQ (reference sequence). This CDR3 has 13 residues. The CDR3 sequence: CASSLAGNNEQFF. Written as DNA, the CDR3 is TGTGCCAGCAGCTTGGCGGGAAACAATGAGCAGTTCTTC.

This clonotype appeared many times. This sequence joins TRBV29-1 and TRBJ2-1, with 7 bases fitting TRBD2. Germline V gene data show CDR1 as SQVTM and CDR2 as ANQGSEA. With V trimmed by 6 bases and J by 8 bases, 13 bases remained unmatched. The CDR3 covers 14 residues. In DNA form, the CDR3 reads TGCAGCGTAGCCGGACTAGGGGAGGTGGATGAGCAGTTCTTC. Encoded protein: CSVAGLGEVDEQFF.

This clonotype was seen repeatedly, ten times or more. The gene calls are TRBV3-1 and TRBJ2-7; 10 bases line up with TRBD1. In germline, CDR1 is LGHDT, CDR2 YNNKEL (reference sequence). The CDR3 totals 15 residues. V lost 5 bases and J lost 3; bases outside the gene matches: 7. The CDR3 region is CASSVRDRGLYEQYF. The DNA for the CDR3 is TGTGCCAGCAGCGTCCGGGACAGGGGACTCTACGAGCAGTACTTC.

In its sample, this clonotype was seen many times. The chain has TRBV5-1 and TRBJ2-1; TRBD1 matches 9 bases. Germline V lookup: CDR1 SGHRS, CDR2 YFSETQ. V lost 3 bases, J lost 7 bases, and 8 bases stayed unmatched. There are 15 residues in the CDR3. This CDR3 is CASSSSPGTGNEQFF. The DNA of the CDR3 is TGCGCCAGCAGCTCGAGTCCCGGGACAGGGAATGAGCAGTTCTTC.

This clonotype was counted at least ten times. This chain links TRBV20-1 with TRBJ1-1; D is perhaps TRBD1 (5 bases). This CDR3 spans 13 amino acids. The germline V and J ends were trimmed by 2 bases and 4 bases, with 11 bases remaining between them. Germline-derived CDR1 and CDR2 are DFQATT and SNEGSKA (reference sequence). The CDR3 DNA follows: TGCAGTGCTAGACTTTCTGGGGGCACTGAAGCTTTCTTT. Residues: CSARLSGGTEAFF.

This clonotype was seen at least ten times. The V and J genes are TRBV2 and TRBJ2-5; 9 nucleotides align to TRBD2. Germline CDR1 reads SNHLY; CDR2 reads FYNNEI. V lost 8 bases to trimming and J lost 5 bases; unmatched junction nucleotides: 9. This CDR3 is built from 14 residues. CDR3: CASQRGLALETQYF. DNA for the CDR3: TGTGCCAGCCAAAGGGGACTAGCCTTGGAGACCCAGTACTTC.

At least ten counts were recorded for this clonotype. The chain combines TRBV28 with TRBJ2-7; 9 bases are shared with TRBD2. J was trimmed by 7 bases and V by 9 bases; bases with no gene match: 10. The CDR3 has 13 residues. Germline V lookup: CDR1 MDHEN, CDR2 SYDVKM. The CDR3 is CASSGLALAEQYF. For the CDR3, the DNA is TGTGCCAGTTCCGGACTAGCGCTGGCGGAGCAGTACTTC.

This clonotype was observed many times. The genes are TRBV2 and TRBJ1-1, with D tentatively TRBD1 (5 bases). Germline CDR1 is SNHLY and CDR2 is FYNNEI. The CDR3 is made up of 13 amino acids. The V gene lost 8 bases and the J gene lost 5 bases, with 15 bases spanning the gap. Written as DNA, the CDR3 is TGTGCCAGCCTCGTTGGGTCAGGGACTGAAGCTTTCTTT. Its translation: CASLVGSGTEAFF.

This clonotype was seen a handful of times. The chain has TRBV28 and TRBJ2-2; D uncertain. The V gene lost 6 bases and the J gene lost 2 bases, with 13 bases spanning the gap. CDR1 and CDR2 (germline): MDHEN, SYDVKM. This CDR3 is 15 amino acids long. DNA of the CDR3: TGTGCCAGCAGAGTTTCTGGGATTAACACCGGGGAGCTGTTTTTT. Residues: CASRVSGINTGELFF.

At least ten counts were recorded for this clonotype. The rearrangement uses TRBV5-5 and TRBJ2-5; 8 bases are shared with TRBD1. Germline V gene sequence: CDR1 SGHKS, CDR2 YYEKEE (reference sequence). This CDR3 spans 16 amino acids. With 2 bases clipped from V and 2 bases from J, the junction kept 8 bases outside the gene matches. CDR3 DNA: TGTGCCAGCAGCTTTAACCCCCGGACAGGGCAAGAGACCCAGTACTTC. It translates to CASSFNPRTGQETQYF.

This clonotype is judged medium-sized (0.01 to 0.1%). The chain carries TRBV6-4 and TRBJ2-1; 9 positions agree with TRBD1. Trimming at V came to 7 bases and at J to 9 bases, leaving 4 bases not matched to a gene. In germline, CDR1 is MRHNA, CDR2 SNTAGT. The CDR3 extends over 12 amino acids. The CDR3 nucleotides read TGTGCCAGCACACAGGGGGCTCTTGAGCAGTTCTTC. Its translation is CASTQGALEQFF.